Below are 32 T cell receptor beta chains sequenced from a single sample in a study of T cells in narcolepsy. Produced via immunoSEQ multiplex PCR; TCRdb's table is partial and in-frame only. The table records 20,000 to 30,000 clones, roughly 64% of them present only once. The source material was memory (CD45RA-) CD4+ T cells from blood. These TCRs come from a human donor in good health.

This clone has more than one count but fewer than ten. This chain connects TRBV27 to TRBJ1-1; D not resolved. The CDR3 runs to 13 residues. The germline gives CDR1 MNHEY, CDR2 SMNVEV (reference sequence). Trimming cost V 2 bases and J 6 bases, with 10 bases left between them. This CDR3 is CASSLTQYAEAFF. In DNA form, the CDR3 reads TGTGCCAGCAGTTTAACCCAGTACGCTGAAGCTTTCTTT.

The chain combines TRBV11-2 with TRBJ2-5, with D possibly being TRBD1 or TRBD2 (6 bases each). The J call may be wrong; the DNA end is better matched by TRBJ2-7. Germline V gives CDR1 SGHAT, CDR2 FQNNGV. This CDR3 region has 15 residues. CDR3 DNA: TGTGCCAGCAGCTTAGAGGGGGGCGAGGGTGACGAGCAGTACTTC. Protein sequence: CASSLEGGEGDEQYF.

V is TRBV6-5 and J is TRBJ2-7, with no clear D. V was clipped by 1 base and J by 5 bases, with 3 bases between them. CDR1 is MNHEY, CDR2 SVGAGI, per germline. The CDR3 covers 11 residues. The CDR3 DNA sequence: TGTGCCAGCAGTTACTTCGACGAGCAGTACTTC. It encodes CASSYFDEQYF.

This rearrangement joins TRBV2 to TRBJ2-7; TRBD2 matches 7 bases. The CDR3 length is 14 residues. Per the germline V gene, CDR1 is SNHLY and CDR2 is FYNNEI. J was trimmed by 5 bases and V by 7 bases; bases with no gene match: 11. Written as DNA, the CDR3 is TGTGCCAGCACCCAAGTGGGAGGGAGGAACGAGCAGTACTTC. The encoded protein is CASTQVGGRNEQYF.

Only a few counts were recorded for this clone. The J gene is TRBJ1-2, the V gene TRBV14; D gene ambiguous. This CDR3 contains 13 residues. Germline V gene lookup returns CDR1 SGHDN and CDR2 FVKESK. V was clipped by 2 bases and J by 2 bases, with 6 bases between them. The CDR3 sequence: CASSQKPNYGYTF. The CDR3 DNA is TGTGCCAGCAGCCAAAAGCCCAACTATGGCTACACCTTC. Full variable domain (rest looked up from reference TRBV14 and TRBJ1-2): EAGVTQFPSHSVIEKGQTVTLRCDPISGHDNLYWYRRVMGKEIKFLLHFVKESKQDESGMPNNRFLAERTGGTYSTLKVQPAELEDSGVYFCASSQKPNYGYTFGSGTRLTVV.

This clone was picked up a small number of times. The V and J genes are TRBV7-2 and TRBJ1-1; D might be TRBD1 (5 bases). V gave up 3 bases and J gave up 1 base, with 21 bases separating them. The CDR3 length is 18 residues. The germline V gene has CDR1 SGHTA and CDR2 FQGNSA. The CDR3 DNA is TGTGCCAGCAGCTTGGAAGTCTTCGGGGGTGGTAGGAACACTGAAGCTTTCTTT. This sequence encodes CASSLEVFGGGRNTEAFF.

J is TRBJ2-7 and V is TRBV5-4; D not certain. V was cut by 3 bases and J by 6 bases, with 16 bases left in between. Germline V gene lookup returns CDR1 SGHNT and CDR2 YYREEE (reference sequence). The CDR3 is 14 residues long. The CDR3 here is CASSSNPQAFEQYF. CDR3 coding DNA: TGTGCCAGCAGCTCGAATCCCCAGGCGTTCGAGCAGTACTTC.

This clone occurred a few times. This chain uses TRBV4-1 with TRBJ2-1; 10 positions agree with TRBD1. The ends lost 4 bases at V and 1 base at J; junction bases unmatched: 16. Germline assignment: CDR1 MGHRA and CDR2 YSYEKL. The CDR3 is 20 amino acids. The CDR3 coding sequence is TGCGCCAGCAGCCTGGGCCGGGACAGGGGAGCCAGATCGTCCTACAATGAGCAGTTCTTC. Protein: CASSLGRDRGARSSYNEQFF.

A few counts support this clone. This chain connects TRBV6-5 to TRBJ2-7; no clear D gene. Trimming took 8 bases from V and 5 from J, leaving 16 bases between them. CDR1 and CDR2 from the germline V gene are MNHEY and SVGAGI. CDR3 length equals 13 residues. The CDR3 sequence: CASLGGLNHEQYF. CDR3 DNA sequence: TGTGCCAGCCTAGGCGGTCTAAATCACGAGCAGTACTTC.

The chain carries TRBV7-2 and TRBJ1-2; no reliable D call. Germline lookup yields CDR1 SGHTA and CDR2 FQGNSA. V lost 3 bases, J lost 6 bases, and 14 bases lay in between. CDR3 length: 14 amino acids. CDR3 sequence reads: CASSFFSRANGYTF. Written as DNA, the CDR3 is TGTGCCAGCAGCTTTTTCTCTAGGGCCAATGGCTACACCTTC.

The CDR3 sequence: CASHKTGGNQPQHF. CDR3 DNA: TGTGCCAGCCATAAGACAGGGGGCAATCAGCCCCAGCATTTT. The rearrangement uses TRBV18 and TRBJ1-5, with TRBD1 matching over 8 bases. CDR1 and CDR2 (germline): KGHSH, LQKENI. CDR3 length equals 14 residues. V trimming: 8 bases; J trimming: 2 bases; junction bases outside the gene matches: 5.

This chain links TRBV28 with TRBJ2-2, with D unclear. The CDR3 covers 13 residues. In germline, CDR1 is MDHEN, CDR2 SYDVKM. Trimming shortened V by 6 bases and J by 2 bases, and 7 bases separated the two germline ends. The chain's CDR3 is CASRFGNTGELFF. The CDR3 DNA follows: TGTGCCAGCAGGTTCGGAAACACCGGGGAGCTGTTTTTT.

The chain couples TRBV5-8 to TRBJ2-7; 8 bases are a match to TRBD1. Germline V gene sequence: CDR1 SGHTS, CDR2 YDEGEE. This CDR3 comprises 14 residues. The junction had 7 bases not matched to a gene; V was cut back by 5 bases and J by 3 bases. The CDR3 sequence is CASRATGAGYEQYF. For the CDR3, the DNA is TGTGCCAGCAGAGCGACAGGGGCCGGCTACGAGCAGTACTTC.

The V call is TRBV10-3, the J call TRBJ2-3; D not certain. This CDR3 comprises 14 residues. The V and J ends lost 0 bases and 2 bases respectively, with 6 bases between them. Germline CDR1 ENHRY, CDR2 SYGVKD. Written as DNA, the CDR3 is TGTGCCATCAGTGAGTCGGCCGTCACAGATACGCAGTATTTT. It encodes CAISESAVTDTQYF.

This clone has only a few counts. This sequence joins TRBV10-3 and TRBJ2-2, with 9 bases fitting TRBD1. The CDR3 loop spans 15 amino acids. From germline, CDR1 is ENHRY and CDR2 SYGVKD. V dropped 5 bases and J dropped 6; count of bases not matched to a gene: 7. CDR3 coding DNA: TGTGCCATCAGTCCCACAGGGGGCGCGGCCGGGGAGCTGTTTTTT. The encoded protein is CAISPTGGAAGELFF.

This clone was counted a single time. The chain recombines TRBV28 with TRBJ1-1, with no clear D. Trimming removed 4 bases from V and 7 bases from J, with 13 bases in between. CDR1 is MDHEN and CDR2 is SYDVKM in the germline V gene. The CDR3 loop spans 13 amino acids. This CDR3 reads CASSSLPRGEAFF. CDR3 nucleotide sequence: TGTGCCAGCAGTTCCCTCCCCCGCGGTGAAGCTTTCTTT.

The V call is TRBV10-3, the J call TRBJ1-4; the match to TRBD1 covers 8 bases. Looked up from germline, CDR1 is ENHRY and CDR2 is SYGVKD. This CDR3 is built from 13 residues. The V gene end was trimmed by 6 bases and the J gene end by 8 bases; junction bases not matched to a gene: 5. The CDR3 nucleotides read TGTGCCATCAGGGGATCAGGGGGCGAAAAACTGTTTTTT. It encodes CAIRGSGGEKLFF.

The chain joins TRBV28 to TRBJ1-5, with 10 bases fitting TRBD1. The CDR3 is made up of 15 amino acids. Germline lookup yields CDR1 MDHEN and CDR2 SYDVKM. V lost 7 bases and J lost 2; bases outside the gene matches: 5. CDR3 protein: CASNDGQGGNQPQHF. The CDR3 nucleotides read TGTGCCAGCAATGACGGACAGGGGGGCAATCAGCCCCAGCATTTT.

This clone was recorded a few times. This sequence joins TRBV6-5 and TRBJ1-2, with 7 bases aligning to TRBD1. J gave up 8 bases and V 6 bases, and 15 bases lay outside the gene matches. The CDR3 loop spans 15 amino acids. Germline CDR1 reads MNHEY; CDR2 reads SVGAGI. The CDR3 DNA reads TGTGCCAGCAGCCGGTTAGGGGGCAGTACTCCGGGCTACACCTTC. Translated, it gives CASSRLGGSTPGYTF.

In DNA, the CDR3 is TGTGCCAGCAGCCAAGCGGGGGCGGTCGGGACCCAGTACTTC. As protein: CASSQAGAVGTQYF. The chain is built from TRBV14 and TRBJ2-5; D possibly matches TRBD1 or TRBD2 (6 bases each). Germline V lookup: CDR1 SGHDN, CDR2 FVKESK. The V end lost 1 base, the J end lost 7 bases, and 13 bases lay between the germline ends. The length of the CDR3 is 14 residues.

This chain connects TRBV4-1 to TRBJ2-1, with TRBD2 matching 11 bases. The CDR3 is 15 amino acids. Germline-derived CDR1 and CDR2 are MGHRA and YSYEKL. The J segment lost 7 bases and the V segment lost 4 bases, leaving 6 bases of the junction unmatched. The CDR3 spells CASSPLAGGANEQFF. The CDR3 DNA reads TGCGCCAGCAGCCCGCTAGCGGGGGGAGCGAATGAGCAGTTCTTC.

The genes are TRBV18 and TRBJ2-7, with 7 bases lining up with TRBD1. Germline-derived CDR1 and CDR2 are KGHSH and LQKENI. The CDR3 covers 15 residues. After removal of 6 bases from V and 3 bases from J, the junction contained 11 bases not matched to a gene. The DNA for the CDR3 is TGTGCCAGCTCGCAAAGACAGGGCGAGGGCTACGAGCAGTACTTC. It translates to CASSQRQGEGYEQYF.

The CDR3 sequence: CASSPPPGQGSYNEQFF. For the CDR3, the DNA is TGTGCCAGCTCACCGCCCCCGGGACAGGGCTCCTACAATGAGCAGTTCTTC. The rearrangement uses TRBV18 and TRBJ2-1, with 9 bases lining up with TRBD1. Germline V lookup: CDR1 KGHSH, CDR2 LQKENI. The CDR3 contains 17 residues. V gave up 3 bases and J gave up 0 bases; unmatched junction bases: 6.

V and J are TRBV5-8 and TRBJ2-5; no clear D. Germline V CDR1 and CDR2: SGHTS, YDEGEE. V was clipped by 0 bases and J by 4 bases, with 10 bases between them. This CDR3 has 14 residues. CDR3 coding DNA: TGTGCCAGCAGCTTGGGGCGGAGACGAGAGACCCAGTACTTC. The encoded protein is CASSLGRRRETQYF.

The rearrangement links TRBV30 to TRBJ2-7, with no clear D. V lost 8 bases, J lost 4 bases, and 18 bases lay in between. CDR1 and CDR2 from the germline V gene are GTSNPN and SVGIG (reference sequence). This CDR3 has 13 residues. CDR3 coding DNA: TGTGCCATGGAGACGAGGATCTTGTACGAGCAGTACTTC. Protein: CAMETRILYEQYF.

The chain links TRBV7-2 to TRBJ2-5; 7 bases match TRBD2. V was clipped by 0 bases and J by 6 bases; unmatched bases: 13. Germline V gene data show CDR1 as SGHTA and CDR2 as FQGNSA. The CDR3 has 17 residues. In DNA form, the CDR3 reads TGTGCCAGCAGCTTAGCTCTGAGACTAGCCGAGGGGAAGACCCAGTACTTC. Translated, it gives CASSLALRLAEGKTQYF.

The chain recombines TRBV7-6 with TRBJ1-6; D remains unclear. In germline, CDR1 is SGHVS, CDR2 FNYEAQ. V gave up 1 base and J gave up 10 bases, with 14 bases separating them. The CDR3 has 15 amino acids. CDR3 sequence (DNA): TGTGCCAGCAGCTTAGGGGATCGGGGTATGTCACCCCTCCACTTT. Translated: CASSLGDRGMSPLHF.

This rearrangement joins TRBV6-5 to TRBJ1-4, with 10 bases that match TRBD1. There are 14 residues in the CDR3. V gave up 6 bases and J gave up 5 bases; unmatched junction bases: 3. Germline assignment: CDR1 MNHEY and CDR2 SVGAGI. Here the CDR3 reads CASRRTGGNEKLFF. In DNA, the CDR3 is TGTGCCAGCAGAAGGACAGGGGGAAATGAAAAACTGTTTTTT.

The CDR3 sequence is CASSSGKGGPDTQYF. CDR3 nucleotides: TGCGCCAGCAGCTCGGGTAAGGGTGGCCCAGATACGCAGTATTTT. The rearrangement links TRBV5-1 to TRBJ2-3, with D uncertain. The germline gives CDR1 SGHRS, CDR2 YFSETQ. The V gene lost 3 bases and the J gene lost 4 bases, with 15 bases spanning the gap. This CDR3 is built from 15 residues.

The V gene is TRBV10-3, the J gene TRBJ2-2; 7 nucleotides align to TRBD2. Germline loops: CDR1 ENHRY, CDR2 SYGVKD. The CDR3 contains 15 residues. After removal of 6 bases from V and 0 bases from J, the junction contained 4 bases not matched to a gene. CDR3 nucleotide sequence: TGTGCCATCAGGGGGAGCGGGACGAACACCGGGGAGCTGTTTTTT. Encoded protein: CAIRGSGTNTGELFF.

CDR3 region: CSGRELETQYF. CDR3 bases: TGCAGTGGGCGGGAGCTAGAGACCCAGTACTTC. The rearrangement joins TRBV20-1 to TRBJ2-5; TRBD2 matches at 7 bases. The V and J ends lost 7 bases and 4 bases, in that order; junction bases with no gene match: 3. Germline loops: CDR1 DFQATT, CDR2 SNEGSKA (reference sequence). The CDR3 extends over 11 amino acids.

The chain recombines TRBV19 with TRBJ1-2; D unresolved. The CDR3 extends over 13 amino acids. Trimming removed 4 bases at V and 4 bases at J, with 10 bases between. Looked up from germline, CDR1 is LNHDA and CDR2 is SQIVND (reference sequence). CDR3 loop: CASSTRDFYGYTF. The DNA for the CDR3 is TGTGCCAGTAGTACCAGAGACTTCTATGGCTACACCTTC.